What follows are 8 T cell receptor beta chains derived from one specimen sequenced in a study of beta chain features in type 1 diabetes. Of the isolated RNA, all was reverse transcribed, and so the sequenced material was expressed TCRB transcripts. Assay: immunoSEQ multiplex PCR; the TCRdb copy retains only in-frame clones and omits some. The sample lists some 100,000 clones, 30% to 50% occurring once. Sequences were obtained from stem cell memory CD4+ T cells from blood. The receptors shown here come from a woman between 18 and 29 years old in good health.

The gene calls are TRBV29-1 and TRBJ1-1, with TRBD1 identical over 9 bases. After removal of 5 bases from V and 4 bases from J, the junction contained 8 bases not matched to a gene. CDR3 size: 14 residues. Germline CDR1 reads SQVTM; CDR2 reads ANQGSEA. CDR3 DNA: TGCAGCGTTACAGGGGGCGCCCCCCCCACTGAAGCTTTCTTT. Its protein is CSVTGGAPPTEAFF.

This clone came up a few times. The chain combines TRBV10-3 with TRBJ2-7; D gene unclear. The V gene lost 3 bases and the J gene lost 0 bases, with 9 bases spanning the gap. The CDR3 is 14 amino acids. Germline-derived CDR1 and CDR2 are ENHRY and SYGVKD. CDR3 in amino acids: CAISESVISYEQYF. In DNA form, the CDR3 reads TGTGCCATCAGTGAATCGGTTATCTCCTACGAGCAGTACTTC.

The chain couples TRBV20-1 to TRBJ2-5; D is undetermined. The CDR3 is 11 residues long. From germline, CDR1 is DFQATT and CDR2 SNEGSKA (reference sequence). Trimming pared 7 bases from V and 4 bases from J, leaving 10 bases between. The CDR3 region has the DNA TGCAGTGTCTTACTGCGAGAGACCCAGTACTTC. It codes for CSVLLRETQYF.

This clone was counted a few times. The chain recombines TRBV18 with TRBJ1-2; tentative D call: TRBD1 (5 bases). Per germline, CDR1 KGHSH and CDR2 LQKENI. There are 13 residues in the CDR3. V lost 3 bases to trimming and J lost 7 bases, with 12 bases between them. The CDR3 DNA reads TGTGCCAGCTCACCGGTTAGGGGCTCTGGCTACACCTTC. Its translation: CASSPVRGSGYTF.

This clone was seen only a few times. V usage is TRBV7-9 and J usage is TRBJ1-4; D is unclear. This CDR3 is 13 amino acids long. CDR1 and CDR2 (germline): SEHNR, FQNEAQ (reference sequence). Trimming took 4 bases from V and 5 from J, leaving 8 bases between them. The CDR3 sequence: CASSSSGNEKLFF. Written as DNA, the CDR3 is TGTGCCAGCAGCTCGAGCGGGAATGAAAAACTGTTTTTT.

This rearrangement joins TRBV18 to TRBJ2-3; tentatively, D is TRBD2 (6 bases). The V end was cut by 2 bases, the J end by 1 base, with 13 bases between. CDR1 is KGHSH, CDR2 LQKENI, per germline. The CDR3 is made up of 16 amino acids. Here the CDR3 reads CASSPVDGSGTDTQYF. The CDR3 nucleotides read TGTGCCAGCTCACCAGTCGACGGGAGCGGCACAGATACGCAGTATTTT.

The chain carries TRBV28 and TRBJ1-1; no definite D call. V gave up 5 bases and J gave up 0 bases, with 10 bases separating them. The CDR3 consists of 14 residues. From germline, CDR1 is MDHEN and CDR2 SYDVKM. The CDR3 loop is CASSPRGLNTEAFF. The CDR3 DNA sequence: TGTGCCAGCAGTCCTAGAGGTTTGAACACTGAAGCTTTCTTT.

The V call is TRBV7-2, the J call TRBJ2-1, with 8 bases that match TRBD2. The CDR3 is 16 residues long. The V gene end was trimmed by 5 bases and the J gene end by 2 bases; junction bases not matched to a gene: 8. CDR1 is SGHTA and CDR2 is FQGNSA in the germline V gene. This CDR3 is CASSPPPGLAYNEQFF. CDR3 sequence (DNA): TGTGCCAGCAGCCCCCCCCCGGGACTAGCCTACAATGAGCAGTTCTTC.